These T cell receptor beta chains were read from a single sample in a study of T cells in Graves' hyperthyroidism and ophthalmopathy. Each CDR3 protein gets one entry after TCRdb re-called the multiplex PCR reads with MiXCR. The sample consists of 250,000 to 400,000 distinct CDR3 sequences, roughly an eighth of them appearing once. Sequenced sample: blood. The source of these receptors is a woman aged 40 to 50 with Graves' ophthalmopathy. Each CDR3 is given with its conserved first and last residue. A D gene is named only where the DNA matches it firmly. Clone size is given for some rows only: seen once, a few or many times, or a class if the clone is expanded.

J,D,size,V,DNA,CDR3
TRBJ2-5,TRBD2,once,TRBV5-1,TGCGCCAGCTATACGGGGGGGTCGGAGACCCAGTACTTC,CASYTGGSETQYF
TRBJ2-1,.,many,TRBV12-3/TRBV12-4,TGTGCCAGCAGTTTATGGGGTCGGGGCGAAGGCTACAATGAGCAGTTCTTC,CASSLWGRGEGYNEQFF
TRBJ1-1,TRBD1,.,TRBV19,TGTGCCAGTAGGAAGGGGGCCCCAGCCAGCACTGAAGCTTTCTTT,CASRKGAPASTEAFF
TRBJ1-1,.,many,TRBV29-1,TGCAGCGTCCAGACAGCGAACACTGAAGCTTTCTTT,CSVQTANTEAFF
TRBJ1-1,.,few,TRBV29-1,TGCAGCGTTGAGAAAGGGAGCACTGAAGCTTTCTTT,CSVEKGSTEAFF
TRBJ2-5,TRBD2,many,TRBV11-2,TGTGCCAGCACACCCTATGGGTCCGGGAGGGAGACCCAGTACTTC,CASTPYGSGRETQYF
TRBJ2-3,.,.,TRBV19,TGTGCCAGTAGTATAGGCACAGATACGCAGTATTTT,CASSIGTDTQYF
TRBJ1-2,.,few,TRBV4-1,TGCGCCAGCAGCCAAAGAACTGGAAATGGCTACACCTTC,CASSQRTGNGYTF
TRBJ2-7,TRBD2,many,TRBV28,TGTGCCAGCAGTTTATTGTCTAGCGGGACCTACGAGCAGTACTTC,CASSLLSSGTYEQYF
TRBJ1-5,TRBD1,many,TRBV20-1,TGCAGTGCCCGAGGACAGGGTCTGCGCAATCAGCCCCAGCATTTT,CSARGQGLRNQPQHF
TRBJ1-1,TRBD1,many,TRBV2,TGTGCCAGCAGTGCGATGCCGGGACAGAGTAAAATGAACACTGAAGCTTTCTTT,CASSAMPGQSKMNTEAFF
TRBJ1-1,TRBD1,few,TRBV18,TGTGCCAGCTCACATAACAGGGGCAACACTGAAGCTTTCTTT,CASSHNRGNTEAFF
TRBJ1-2,.,.,TRBV9,TGTGCCAGCAGCGGGGGATCGACTAACTATGGCTACACCTTC,CASSGGSTNYGYTF
TRBJ2-6,.,.,TRBV3-1,TGTGCCAGCAGCCGAAAGAGCTCTGGGGCCAACGTCCTGACTTTC,CASSRKSSGANVLTF
TRBJ1-1,.,many,TRBV5-1,.,CASSLFGPGNTEAFF
TRBJ1-5,TRBD1,.,TRBV19,TGTGCCAGTAGTATAGTGGGACAGGATCAGCCCCAGCATTTT,CASSIVGQDQPQHF
TRBJ2-7,TRBD1,few,TRBV29-1,TGCAGCGTTGAAGTCCAACCTCCCGACAGGGGGCTCTACGAGCAGTACTTC,CSVEVQPPDRGLYEQYF
TRBJ1-2,TRBD1,few,TRBV7-9,TGTGCCAGCAGCTTTAAAGTAGACAGGGGGTTAGGAATGAATGGCTACACCTTC,CASSFKVDRGLGMNGYTF
TRBJ1-2,TRBD1,few,TRBV14,TGTGCCAGCAGCCAAGATCCCGCCCGGGACAGGGTGTATGGCTACACCTTC,CASSQDPARDRVYGYTF
TRBJ2-7,TRBD2,many,TRBV29-1,TGCAGCGTTGAAGGACTAGCGGGGACCTACGAGCAGTACTTC,CSVEGLAGTYEQYF
TRBJ1-2,.,many,TRBV6-1,TGTGCCAGCAAAAAAAAGGCCCTCCTCTGGGACTATGGCTACACCTTC,CASKKKALLWDYGYTF
TRBJ1-6,.,.,TRBV30,TGTGCCTGGAGTGTAAGCTCCTATAATTCACCCCTCCACTTT,CAWSVSSYNSPLHF
TRBJ2-7,.,many,TRBV20-1,TGCAGTGCTACTAGGGCCTACGAGCAGTACTTC,CSATRAYEQYF